This TCR beta chain appears in the sequencing data of a study of T cell repertoires in cytomegalovirus infection. Study in general: A matching HLA type, together with CMV infection, was signaled by public TCR beta signatures.

TCRdb fed the reads into MiXCR, producing one record per CDR3 protein. This table holds under 800,000 distinct CDR3 sequences, 24% found once. Trimming removed 5 bases from V and 0 bases from J, with 19 bases in between. The CDR3 loop spans 17 amino acids. Looked up from germline, CDR1 is SGHVS and CDR2 is FNYEAQ. Sequenced sample: CD8+ T cells from PBMCs. The chain is built from TRBV7-6 and TRBJ2-5; D uncertain. The sequence was obtained from a human donor in good health (CMV status not recorded). Some clones in this sample may be carry-over from other donors' samples. CDR3 nucleotide sequence: TGTGCCAGCAGCATAACTTCGACTGGGCCGTACCAAGAGACCCAGTACTTC. It translates to CASSITSTGPYQETQYF.